Each of the 16 T cell receptor beta chains below was sequenced from the same sample in a study of blood T cell repertoires in COVID-19. Clones were read by immunoSEQ multiplex PCR, and TCRdb kept only the in-frame ones, dropping some. The sample lists approximately 290,000 clones, 70% to 90% occurring once. Sample: peripheral blood. These receptors originate from a human donor with COVID-19, enrolled during active disease. The donor label of this sample is uncertain.

The CDR3 coding sequence is TGTGCCAGCAGCTTAGGAGGGCAGAAAGAGACCCAGTACTTC. Its protein is CASSLGGQKETQYF. This rearrangement joins TRBV7-6 to TRBJ2-5; possible D gene TRBD2, 5 bases. The CDR3 extends over 14 amino acids. Germline-derived CDR1 and CDR2 are SGHVS and FNYEAQ. V dropped 1 base and J dropped 3 bases, with 9 bases sitting between them.

CDR3 DNA sequence: TGTGCCAGCAGCCCCAACGCGGGGGGGAATGAAAAACTGTTTTTT. Translated: CASSPNAGGNEKLFF. The rearrangement joins TRBV11-2 to TRBJ1-4, with TRBD1 as a possible D gene (5 bases). CDR3 length: 15 residues. V gave up 5 bases and J gave up 5 bases, with 15 bases separating them. CDR1 SGHAT and CDR2 FQNNGV come from the germline V gene.

CDR3 DNA sequence: TGTGCCAGCAGTTTTCCCACAGGGGGACAGTACTTC. It specifies CASSFPTGGQYF. The chain uses TRBV27 and TRBJ2-7; 8 nucleotides agree with TRBD1. The CDR3 has 12 residues. Per germline, CDR1 MNHEY and CDR2 SMNVEV (reference sequence). V gave up 3 bases and J gave up 10 bases; unmatched junction bases: 5.

The table lists this clone with a few counts. The chain joins TRBV2 to TRBJ1-5; D gene ambiguous. Trimming pared 1 base from V and 4 bases from J, leaving 8 bases between. Germline assignment: CDR1 SNHLY and CDR2 FYNNEI. The CDR3 sequence is 14 residues long. CDR3 nucleotides: TGTGCCAGCAGTGAAGACAGTCGGAATCAGCCCCAGCATTTT. Protein sequence: CASSEDSRNQPQHF.

The CDR3 loop is CASSPGTVNEKLFF. The CDR3 nucleotides are TGTGCCAGCAGCCCCGGGACAGTTAATGAAAAACTGTTTTTT. This rearrangement joins TRBV7-3 to TRBJ1-4, with 7 bases identical to TRBD1. In germline, CDR1 is SGHTA, CDR2 FQGTGA. The CDR3 has 14 amino acids. V lost 5 bases to trimming and J lost 4 bases; unmatched junction nucleotides: 4.

This chain uses TRBV28 with TRBJ2-1; 16 positions agree with TRBD2. This CDR3 spans 21 amino acids. CDR1 is MDHEN and CDR2 is SYDVKM in the germline V gene. V dropped 4 bases and J dropped 4; count of bases not matched to a gene: 16. Here the CDR3 DNA reads TGTGCCAGCAGTTCCCCGATAGGGACTAGCGGGAGGGGGTCCCTTTACAATGAGCAGTTCTTC. Its protein product is CASSSPIGTSGRGSLYNEQFF.

The sample holds one count of this clone. The V call is TRBV9, the J call TRBJ2-1, with TRBD2 identical over 8 bases. The V gene end was trimmed by 0 bases and the J gene end by 8 bases; junction bases not matched to a gene: 10. The CDR3 length is 16 residues. Germline assignment: CDR1 SGDLS and CDR2 YYNGEE. CDR3 sequence: CASSVGGLVAVDEQFF. CDR3 in DNA: TGTGCCAGCAGCGTAGGGGGACTAGTCGCCGTCGATGAGCAGTTCTTC.

J is TRBJ2-2 and V is TRBV6-1; TRBD2 agrees at 14 bases. With V trimmed by 3 bases and J by 7 bases, 4 bases remained unmatched. The CDR3 is 16 amino acids. CDR1 MNHNS and CDR2 SASEGT come from the germline V gene. For the CDR3, the DNA is TGTGCCAGCAGTGAGGGACTAGCGGGAGAGGGCGGGGAGCTGTTTTTT. As protein: CASSEGLAGEGGELFF.

The rearrangement uses TRBV7-2 and TRBJ1-4; 7 bases agree with TRBD1. V lost 3 bases and J lost 8; bases outside the gene matches: 12. This CDR3 has 16 residues. Germline loops: CDR1 SGHTA, CDR2 FQGNSA. CDR3 DNA sequence: TGTGCCAGCAGCTTGAGTCACCCAGGACAGGCCGAAAAACTGTTTTTT. Translation gives CASSLSHPGQAEKLFF.

This clone has just a few counts. This chain links TRBV5-1 with TRBJ2-2; 11 nucleotides align to TRBD2. The CDR3 loop spans 18 amino acids. CDR1 and CDR2 (germline): SGHRS, YFSETQ. Trimming took 0 bases from V and 1 from J; bases not matched to a gene: 5. The DNA of the CDR3 is TGCGCCAGCAGCTTGGAGCTGACTAGCGGGATGAACACCGGGGAGCTGTTTTTT. It is translated as CASSLELTSGMNTGELFF. The full variable domain, in which reference TRBV5-1 and TRBJ2-2 provide the parts outside the CDR3, is KAGVTQTPRYLIKTRGQQVTLSCSPISGHRSVSWYQQTPGQGLQFLFEYFSETQRNKGNFPGRFSGRQFSNSRSEMNVSTLELGDSALYLCASSLELTSGMNTGELFFGEGSRLTVL.

The chain uses TRBV5-6 and TRBJ1-1; D not resolved. The CDR3 has 13 amino acids. With 1 base removed from V and 5 bases from J, the gap between germline ends came to 9 bases. Germline-derived CDR1 and CDR2 are SGHDT and YYEEEE. The CDR3 sequence is CASSLIEGTEAFF. CDR3 sequence (DNA): TGTGCCAGCAGCTTGATTGAGGGAACTGAAGCTTTCTTT.

This sequence joins TRBV10-3 and TRBJ1-1; D is unresolved. This CDR3 spans 13 amino acids. CDR1 and CDR2 (germline): ENHRY, SYGVKD. V was shortened by 3 bases and J by 4 bases, with 9 bases between the two germline ends. Here the CDR3 DNA reads TGTGCCATCAGTGACAGTTTCAGCACTGAAGCTTTCTTT. It codes for CAISDSFSTEAFF.

This chain links TRBV5-4 with TRBJ2-7, with TRBD2 identical over 12 bases. This CDR3 spans 15 amino acids. After removal of 6 bases from V and 3 bases from J, the junction contained 7 bases not matched to a gene. CDR1 SGHNT and CDR2 YYREEE come from the germline V gene (reference sequence). CDR3: CASNLAGGIDYEQYF. In DNA, the CDR3 is TGTGCCAGCAACCTAGCGGGAGGGATTGACTACGAGCAGTACTTC.

V and J are TRBV19 and TRBJ1-5; no clear D. Germline V gene sequence: CDR1 LNHDA, CDR2 SQIVND (reference sequence). Trimming shortened V by 3 bases and J by 3 bases, and 12 bases separated the two germline ends. This CDR3 spans 15 amino acids. The CDR3, as DNA: TGTGCCAGTAGTATCCTTGGCGGGGACAATCAGCCCCAGCATTTT. This codes for CASSILGGDNQPQHF.

The genes are TRBV7-9 and TRBJ2-2; D gene ambiguous. The CDR3 is 14 amino acids. The germline gives CDR1 SEHNR, CDR2 FQNEAQ (reference sequence). The ends were cut back, 7 bases at V and 1 base at J, with 10 bases in the middle. CDR3 region: CASILLENTGELFF. The CDR3, as DNA: TGTGCCAGCATCCTACTCGAGAACACCGGGGAGCTGTTTTTT.

This chain connects TRBV7-9 to TRBJ2-3; 15 bases are shared with TRBD2. The CDR3 covers 17 residues. Germline V gene data show CDR1 as SEHNR and CDR2 as FQNEAQ (reference sequence). The V segment lost 5 bases and the J segment 4 bases; nucleotides outside the gene matches: 7. CDR3 coding DNA: TGTGCCAGCAGCCCCGGACTAGCGGGAGGGGGGGCAGATACGCAGTATTTT. The encoded protein is CASSPGLAGGGADTQYF.